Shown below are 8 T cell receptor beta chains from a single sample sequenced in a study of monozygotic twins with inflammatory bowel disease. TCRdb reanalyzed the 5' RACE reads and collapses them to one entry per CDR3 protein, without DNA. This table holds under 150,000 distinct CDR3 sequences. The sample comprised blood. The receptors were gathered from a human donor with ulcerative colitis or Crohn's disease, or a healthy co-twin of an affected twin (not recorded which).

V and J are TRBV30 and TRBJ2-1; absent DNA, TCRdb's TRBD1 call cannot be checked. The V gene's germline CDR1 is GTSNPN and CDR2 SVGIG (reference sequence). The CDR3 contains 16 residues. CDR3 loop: CAWIRTGTVQFGEQFF.

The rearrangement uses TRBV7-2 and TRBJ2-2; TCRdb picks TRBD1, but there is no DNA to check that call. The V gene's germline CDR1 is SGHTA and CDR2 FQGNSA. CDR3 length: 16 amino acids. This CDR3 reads CASSLESRVRTGELFF.

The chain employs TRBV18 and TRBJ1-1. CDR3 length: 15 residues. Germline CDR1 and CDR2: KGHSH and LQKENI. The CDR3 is CASSPPNQLNTEAFF.

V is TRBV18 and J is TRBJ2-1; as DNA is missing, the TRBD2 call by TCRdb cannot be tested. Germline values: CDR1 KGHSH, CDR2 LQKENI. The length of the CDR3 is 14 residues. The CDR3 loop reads CASSPRVADNEQFF.

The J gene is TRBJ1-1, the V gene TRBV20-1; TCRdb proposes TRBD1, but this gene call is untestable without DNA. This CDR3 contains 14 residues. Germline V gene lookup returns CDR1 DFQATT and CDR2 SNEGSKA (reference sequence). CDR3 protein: CSARSDRPNTEAFF.

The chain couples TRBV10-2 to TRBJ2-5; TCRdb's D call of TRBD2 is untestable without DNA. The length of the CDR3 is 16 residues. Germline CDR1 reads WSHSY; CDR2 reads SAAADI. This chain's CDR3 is CASRLGLAGTQETQYF.

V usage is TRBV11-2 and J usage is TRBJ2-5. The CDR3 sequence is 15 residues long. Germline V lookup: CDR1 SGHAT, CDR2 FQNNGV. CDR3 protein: CASSLGVTPQETQYF.

Here the CDR3 reads CASSLGPGLAGPSTDTQYF. This chain connects TRBV11-2 to TRBJ2-3; the TCRdb D gene call, TRBD2, has no DNA to confirm it. This CDR3 contains 19 residues. Germline lookup yields CDR1 SGHAT and CDR2 FQNNGV. The entire variable domain, with the rest obtained from reference TRBV11-2 and TRBJ2-3, is as follows: EAGVAQSPRYKIIEKRQSVAFWCNPISGHATLYWYQQILGQGPKLLIQFQNNGVVDDSQLPKDRFSAERLKGVDSTLKIQPAKLEDSAVYLCASSLGPGLAGPSTDTQYFGPGTRLTVL.